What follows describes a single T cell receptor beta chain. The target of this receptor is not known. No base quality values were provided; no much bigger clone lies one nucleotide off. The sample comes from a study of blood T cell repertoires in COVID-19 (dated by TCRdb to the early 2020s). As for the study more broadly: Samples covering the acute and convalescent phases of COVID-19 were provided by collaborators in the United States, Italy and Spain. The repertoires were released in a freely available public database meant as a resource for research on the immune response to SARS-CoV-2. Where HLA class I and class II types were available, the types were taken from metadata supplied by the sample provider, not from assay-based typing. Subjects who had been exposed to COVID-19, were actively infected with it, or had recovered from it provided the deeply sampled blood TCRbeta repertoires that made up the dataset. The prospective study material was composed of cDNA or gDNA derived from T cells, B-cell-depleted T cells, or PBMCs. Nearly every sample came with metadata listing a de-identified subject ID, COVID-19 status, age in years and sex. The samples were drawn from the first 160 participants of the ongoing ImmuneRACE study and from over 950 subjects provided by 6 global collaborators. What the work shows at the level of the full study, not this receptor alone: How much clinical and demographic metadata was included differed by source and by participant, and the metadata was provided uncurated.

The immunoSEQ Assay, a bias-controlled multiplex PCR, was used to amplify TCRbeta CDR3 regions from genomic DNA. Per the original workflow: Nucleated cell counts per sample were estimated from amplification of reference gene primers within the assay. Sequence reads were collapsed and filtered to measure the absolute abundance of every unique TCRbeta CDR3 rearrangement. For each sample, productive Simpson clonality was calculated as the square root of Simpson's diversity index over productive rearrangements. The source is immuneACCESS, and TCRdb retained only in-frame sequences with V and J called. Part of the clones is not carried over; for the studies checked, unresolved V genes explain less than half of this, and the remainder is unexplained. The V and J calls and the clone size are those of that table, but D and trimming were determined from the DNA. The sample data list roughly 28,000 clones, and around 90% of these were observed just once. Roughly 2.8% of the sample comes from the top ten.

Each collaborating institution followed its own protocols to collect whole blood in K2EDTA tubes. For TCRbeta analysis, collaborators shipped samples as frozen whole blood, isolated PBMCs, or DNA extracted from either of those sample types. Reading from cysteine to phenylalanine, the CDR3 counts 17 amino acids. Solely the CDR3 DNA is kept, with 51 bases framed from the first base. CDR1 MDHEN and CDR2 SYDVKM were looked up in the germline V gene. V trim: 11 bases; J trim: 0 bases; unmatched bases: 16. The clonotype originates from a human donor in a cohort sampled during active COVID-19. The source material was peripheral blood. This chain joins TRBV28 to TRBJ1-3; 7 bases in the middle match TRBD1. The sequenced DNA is TGTGCCCGACTTGAGAGGGACAGCAGAAGCTCTGGAAACACCATATATTTT. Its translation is CARLERDSRSSGNTIYF.